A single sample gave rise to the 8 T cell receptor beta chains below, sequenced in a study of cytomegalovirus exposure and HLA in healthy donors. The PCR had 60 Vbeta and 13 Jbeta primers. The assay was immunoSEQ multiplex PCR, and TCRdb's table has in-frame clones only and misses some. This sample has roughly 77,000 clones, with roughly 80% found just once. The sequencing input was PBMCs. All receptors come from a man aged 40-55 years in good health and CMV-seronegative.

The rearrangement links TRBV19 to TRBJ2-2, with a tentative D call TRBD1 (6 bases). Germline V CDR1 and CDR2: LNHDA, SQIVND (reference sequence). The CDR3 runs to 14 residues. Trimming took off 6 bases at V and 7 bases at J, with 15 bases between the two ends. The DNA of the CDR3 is TGTGCCAGTAGCGAACAGGGAGTTAACGGGGAGCTGTTTTTT. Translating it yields CASSEQGVNGELFF.

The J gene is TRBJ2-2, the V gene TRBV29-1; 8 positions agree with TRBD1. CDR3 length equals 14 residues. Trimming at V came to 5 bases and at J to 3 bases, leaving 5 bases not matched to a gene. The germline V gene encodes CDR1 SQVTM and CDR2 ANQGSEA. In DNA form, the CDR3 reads TGCAGCGTTCGGCACAGGGGGGACACCGGGGAGCTGTTTTTT. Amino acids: CSVRHRGDTGELFF.

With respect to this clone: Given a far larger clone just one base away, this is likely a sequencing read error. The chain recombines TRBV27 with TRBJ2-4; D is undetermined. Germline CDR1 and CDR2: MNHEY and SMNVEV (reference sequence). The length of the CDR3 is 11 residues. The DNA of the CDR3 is TGTGCCAGCAGTTTTGGGCACATGCAGTACTTC. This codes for CASSFGHMQYF.

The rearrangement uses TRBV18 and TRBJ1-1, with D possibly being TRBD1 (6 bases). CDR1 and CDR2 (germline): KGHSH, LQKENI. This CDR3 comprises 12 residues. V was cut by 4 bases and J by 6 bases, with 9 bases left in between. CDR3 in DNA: TGTGCCAGCTCACAACAGGGTCCTGAAGCTTTCTTT. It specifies CASSQQGPEAFF. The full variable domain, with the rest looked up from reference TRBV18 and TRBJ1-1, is NAGVMQNPRHLVRRRGQEARLRCSPMKGHSHVYWYRQLPEEGLKFMVYLQKENIIDESGMPKERFSAEFPKEGPSILRIQQVVRGDSAAYFCASSQQGPEAFFGQGTRLTVV.

CDR3 in amino acids: CASSIQGYYGYTF. CDR3 nucleotides: TGTGCCAGCAGTATACAGGGGTACTATGGCTACACCTTC. The genes are TRBV11-2 and TRBJ1-2, with 7 positions matching TRBD1. Trimming took 6 bases from V and 3 from J; bases not matched to a gene: 4. Germline CDR1 reads SGHAT; CDR2 reads FQNNGV. There are 13 residues in the CDR3.

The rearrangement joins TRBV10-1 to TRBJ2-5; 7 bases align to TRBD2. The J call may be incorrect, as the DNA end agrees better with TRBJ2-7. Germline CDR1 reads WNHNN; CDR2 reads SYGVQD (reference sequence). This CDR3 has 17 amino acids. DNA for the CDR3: TGCGCCAGCAGTGAACCCTCCGGGACTAACAGCGTGTCCGAGCAGTACTTC. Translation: CASSEPSGTNSVSEQYF.

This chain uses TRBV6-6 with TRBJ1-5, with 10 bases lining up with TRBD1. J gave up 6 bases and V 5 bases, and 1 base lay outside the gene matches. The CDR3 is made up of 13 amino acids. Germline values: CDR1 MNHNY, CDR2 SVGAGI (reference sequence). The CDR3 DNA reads TGTGCCAGCAGTCGGGACAGGGGTCAGCCCCAGCATTTT. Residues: CASSRDRGQPQHF.

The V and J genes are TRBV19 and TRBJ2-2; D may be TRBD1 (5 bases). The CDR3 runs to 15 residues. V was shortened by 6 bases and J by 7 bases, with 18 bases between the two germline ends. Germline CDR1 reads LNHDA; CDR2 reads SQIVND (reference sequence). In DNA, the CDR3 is TGTGCCAGTAGACAGAATCGTGGGGCGAGCGGGGAGCTGTTTTTT. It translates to CASRQNRGASGELFF. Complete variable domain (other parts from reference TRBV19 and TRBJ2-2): DGGITQSPKYLFRKEGQNVTLSCEQNLNHDAMYWYRQDPGQGLRLIYYSQIVNDFQKGDIAEGYSVSREKKESFPLTVTSAQKNPTAFYLCASRQNRGASGELFFGEGSRLTVL.